This note documents a single T cell receptor beta chain sequence. The length of the CDR3 is 14 residues. Trimming pared 1 base from V and 3 bases from J, leaving 9 bases between. The germline gives CDR1 LGHDT, CDR2 YNNKEL (reference sequence). The TCR library protocol was used to attach unique molecular identifiers. These identifiers were attached to individual cDNA molecules. TCRdb re-analysed the 5' RACE reads in MiXCR, keeping a single row per CDR3 protein. Found here are approximately 80,000 distinct CDR3 sequences, around 11% of them singletons; the top ten hold around 12%. This sample stems from a study of early T cells in non-severe SARS-CoV-2 infection. For the study at large: Chains from this unsorted whole-blood bulk RNA could not be paired.

The sequences come from whole blood, collected at baseline. The origin of this receptor is an adult who was a healthcare worker with PCR-confirmed SARS-CoV-2 infection or an uninfected control (not recorded which). The chain recombines TRBV3-1 with TRBJ1-1, with no clear D. CDR3 DNA: TGTGCCAGCAGCCAAGGGTACGGGGACACTGAAGCTTTCTTT. This encodes CASSQGYGDTEAFF.